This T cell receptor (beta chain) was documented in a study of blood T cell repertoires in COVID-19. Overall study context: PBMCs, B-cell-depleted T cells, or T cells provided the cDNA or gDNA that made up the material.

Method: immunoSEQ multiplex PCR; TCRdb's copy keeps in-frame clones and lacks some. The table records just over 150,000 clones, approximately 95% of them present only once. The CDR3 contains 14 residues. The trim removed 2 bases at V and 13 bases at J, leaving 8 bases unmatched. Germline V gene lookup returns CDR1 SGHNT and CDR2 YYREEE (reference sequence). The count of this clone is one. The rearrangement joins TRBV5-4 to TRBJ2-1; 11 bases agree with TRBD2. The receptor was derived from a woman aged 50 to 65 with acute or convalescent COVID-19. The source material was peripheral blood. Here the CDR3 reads CASSLPTSGADQFF. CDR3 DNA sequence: TGTGCCAGCAGCTTACCGACTAGCGGGGCCGATCAGTTCTTC.